These 31 T cell receptor beta chains came from one sample sequenced in a study of T cells in localized non-small cell lung cancer. Here immunoSEQ multiplex PCR was the method, and the copy in TCRdb shows in-frame clones only, minus some. In the table there are 30,000 to 35,000 clones, about 92% of which are singletons. The input for sequencing was peripheral blood, taken before any cancer treatment. These TCRs come from a female donor at least 60 years old with stage I lung adenocarcinoma.

The gene calls are TRBV5-6 and TRBJ2-3; 14 bases are a match to TRBD2. The V gene's germline CDR1 is SGHDT and CDR2 YYEEEE. The V gene end was trimmed by 7 bases and the J gene end by 6 bases; junction bases not matched to a gene: 4. CDR3 size: 14 residues. This chain's CDR3 is CASGLAGGGDTQYF. In DNA, the CDR3 is TGTGCCAGCGGACTAGCGGGAGGTGGGGATACGCAGTATTTT.

V gene TRBV21-1 combines with J gene TRBJ2-5; TRBD2, the D gene given by the table, was not confirmed from the DNA. TRBV21-1 is a listed pseudogene. The CDR3 spans 14 residues. This CDR3 reads CASRTLRGRQTQYF. The CDR3 DNA follows: TGTGCCAGCAGAACGCTGCGGGGGCGGCAGACCCAGTACTTC.

The rearrangement joins TRBV7-2 to TRBJ1-1, with a possible D match to TRBD1 (6 bases). Trimming took off 0 bases at V and 1 base at J, with 9 bases between the two ends. Germline CDR1 SGHTA, CDR2 FQGNSA. The CDR3 consists of 15 residues. The CDR3 nucleotides read TGTGCCAGCAGCTTAGCTGCAGGGGCGAACACTGAAGCTTTCTTT. Translation gives CASSLAAGANTEAFF.

The V gene is TRBV28, the J gene TRBJ1-5; weak D call: TRBD1 (5 bases). This CDR3 spans 17 amino acids. The ends were cut back, 4 bases at V and 1 base at J, with 17 bases in the middle. Germline CDR1 MDHEN, CDR2 SYDVKM. The CDR3 region has the DNA TGTGCCAGCAGTTGGACAATGGGCTCCCTCAGCAATCAGCCCCAGCATTTT. Its translation is CASSWTMGSLSNQPQHF.

This clone was detected once. This chain links TRBV10-3 with TRBJ1-2; the D is unclear. V lost 6 bases and J lost 2, with 10 bases in between. CDR1 is ENHRY, CDR2 SYGVKD, per germline. This CDR3 spans 13 amino acids. The CDR3 coding sequence is TGTGCCATCAGGGACTCCAGGAACTATGGCTACACCTTC. Its translation is CAIRDSRNYGYTF.

This clone was seen only once. The chain recombines TRBV18 with TRBJ2-1, with 9 bases aligning to TRBD1. Germline CDR1 and CDR2: KGHSH and LQKENI. V was clipped by 3 bases and J by 10 bases; unmatched bases: 10. This CDR3 comprises 15 residues. In DNA form, the CDR3 reads TGTGCCAGCTCACCTCCGGGACAGGGTTACCGGGAGCAGTTCTTC. This encodes CASSPPGQGYREQFF.

This clone has only one observation. The chain employs TRBV2 and TRBJ2-7, with 10 bases fitting TRBD2. The CDR3 contains 15 residues. CDR1 and CDR2 (germline): SNHLY, FYNNEI. The V segment lost 4 bases and the J segment 7 bases; nucleotides outside the gene matches: 10. CDR3 sequence: CASSGGLARRTEQYF. The CDR3 DNA reads TGTGCCAGCAGTGGGGGACTAGCGAGACGTACTGAGCAGTACTTC.

V and J are TRBV19 and TRBJ2-3, with D possibly TRBD2 on 6 matching bases. This CDR3 has 15 amino acids. The germline CDR1 and CDR2 sequences are LNHDA and SQIVND (reference sequence). The ends were cut back, 1 base at V and 6 bases at J, with 14 bases in the middle. The chain's CDR3 is CASSIVQLARDTQYF. CDR3 sequence (DNA): TGTGCCAGTAGTATAGTCCAGCTAGCGAGGGATACGCAGTATTTT.

The rearrangement uses TRBV7-3 and TRBJ2-1, with a tentative D call TRBD2 (6 bases). This CDR3 is built from 15 residues. The ends were cut back, 2 bases at V and 7 bases at J, with 15 bases in the middle. Germline V lookup: CDR1 SGHTA, CDR2 FQGTGA. The CDR3 sequence is CASSLERRRENEQFF. The DNA for the CDR3 is TGTGCCAGCAGCTTAGAACGTAGGAGGGAAAATGAGCAGTTCTTC.

V and J are TRBV6-6 and TRBJ2-7; D remains ambiguous. CDR1 and CDR2 from the germline V gene are MNHNY and SVGAGI (reference sequence). The CDR3 extends over 14 amino acids. V lost 2 bases, J lost 2 bases, and 10 bases lay in between. In DNA form, the CDR3 reads TGTGCCAGCAGTTACCAAAGTCAGGCCTACGAGCAGTACTTC. Translation gives CASSYQSQAYEQYF.

The gene calls are TRBV27 and TRBJ2-1; the match to TRBD2 covers 13 bases. Germline CDR1 reads MNHEY; CDR2 reads SMNVEV (reference sequence). After removal of 6 bases from V and 0 bases from J, the junction contained 11 bases not matched to a gene. This CDR3 has 19 residues. The CDR3 protein is CASSLQLAGGTSSYNEQFF. In DNA form, the CDR3 reads TGTGCCAGCAGCCTTCAACTAGCGGGGGGGACGAGCTCCTACAATGAGCAGTTCTTC.

The J gene is TRBJ2-2, the V gene TRBV5-6; 9 positions match TRBD1. The CDR3 covers 16 residues. The germline gives CDR1 SGHDT, CDR2 YYEEEE. Losses at the gene ends were 4 bases for V and 4 bases for J; bases not matched to a gene: 8. The CDR3 loop is CASSLRTGALTGELFF. CDR3 nucleotide sequence: TGTGCCAGCAGCCTGCGGACAGGGGCGCTCACCGGGGAGCTGTTTTTT.

Written as DNA, the CDR3 is TGTGCCAGCAGTTACTCGAACAGGGGCACCTACGAGCAGTACTTC. Amino acid sequence: CASSYSNRGTYEQYF. V usage is TRBV6-5 and J usage is TRBJ2-7; the match to TRBD1 covers 7 bases. The J segment lost 2 bases and the V segment lost 0 bases, leaving 4 bases of the junction unmatched. The CDR3 consists of 15 residues. CDR1 is MNHEY and CDR2 is SVGAGI in the germline V gene.

This rearrangement joins TRBV28 to TRBJ1-5; unclear D gene. From germline, CDR1 is MDHEN and CDR2 SYDVKM. Trimming took 3 bases from V and 2 from J, leaving 14 bases between them. CDR3 length equals 16 residues. Here the CDR3 reads CASSFVPGGGNQPQHF. The CDR3 DNA sequence: TGTGCCAGCAGTTTCGTGCCCGGAGGCGGCAATCAGCCCCAGCATTTT.

The genes are TRBV27 and TRBJ1-2, with TRBD1 as a possible D gene (5 bases). V shed 0 bases and J shed 6 bases, with 20 bases lying between them. The CDR3 has 17 amino acids. Per the germline V gene, CDR1 is MNHEY and CDR2 is SMNVEV (reference sequence). Written as DNA, the CDR3 is TGTGCCAGCAGTTTATCGTACAGGCAAGGACGATTGGATGGCTACACCTTC. Its translation is CASSLSYRQGRLDGYTF.

The J gene is TRBJ2-1, the V gene TRBV4-3; 9 bases are shared with TRBD2. This CDR3 is built from 16 residues. The V gene's germline CDR1 is LGHNA and CDR2 YSLEER. J gave up 6 bases and V 4 bases, and 10 bases lay outside the gene matches. CDR3 protein: CASSPPGGGACNEQFF. The CDR3 coding sequence is TGCGCCAGCAGCCCCCCCGGCGGGGGGGCATGCAATGAGCAGTTCTTC.

V and J are TRBV12-5 and TRBJ2-2, with D perhaps matching TRBD1 (6 bases). V lost 5 bases, J lost 0 bases, and 7 bases lay in between. The CDR3 is 14 amino acids. Germline loops: CDR1 LGHNT, CDR2 FRNRAP. The CDR3 region has the DNA TGTGCTAGTGGTAGGGACACGAACACCGGGGAGCTGTTTTTT. Its protein is CASGRDTNTGELFF.

The chain has TRBV28 and TRBJ1-2, with a weak D call TRBD1 (6 bases). The CDR3 extends over 12 amino acids. Germline assignment: CDR1 MDHEN and CDR2 SYDVKM. V gave up 7 bases and J gave up 7 bases, with 13 bases separating them. CDR3 in amino acids: CASNTGSGGYTF. The CDR3 DNA reads as TGTGCCAGCAACACAGGGTCCGGTGGCTACACCTTC.

The rearrangement uses TRBV19 and TRBJ1-4; possible D gene TRBD1, 5 bases. Germline V gene lookup returns CDR1 LNHDA and CDR2 SQIVND (reference sequence). V lost 3 bases and J 3 bases, leaving 11 bases between the germline ends. This CDR3 has 15 residues. The CDR3 DNA reads TGTGCCAGTAGTATGGGGGGGACTGCTAATGAAAAACTGTTTTTT. Amino acid sequence: CASSMGGTANEKLFF.

The chain has TRBV14 and TRBJ2-5; tentatively, D is TRBD1 or TRBD2 (5 bases each). The CDR3 consists of 15 residues. Per the germline V gene, CDR1 is SGHDN and CDR2 is FVKESK. With 4 bases removed from V and 2 bases from J, the gap between germline ends came to 14 bases. In nucleotides, the CDR3 is TGTGCCAGCAGCCTCTCCCTGGGACGGCAAGAGACCCAGTACTTC. Encoded protein: CASSLSLGRQETQYF.

The chain joins TRBV19 to TRBJ2-5; D not certain. The V end was cut by 4 bases, the J end by 2 bases, with 2 bases between. The CDR3 has 11 amino acids. Germline assignment: CDR1 LNHDA and CDR2 SQIVND (reference sequence). The CDR3 DNA is TGTGCCAGTAGTAGACAAGAGACCCAGTACTTC. Translation gives CASSRQETQYF.

The J gene is TRBJ2-4, the V gene TRBV7-2, with TRBD2 matching 14 bases. Germline V gene sequence: CDR1 SGHTA, CDR2 FQGNSA. V gave up 4 bases and J gave up 5 bases; unmatched junction bases: 4. The CDR3 is 16 amino acids. CDR3 loop: CASSYGLAGGENIQYF. In DNA form, the CDR3 reads TGTGCCAGCAGCTACGGACTAGCGGGGGGAGAAAACATTCAGTACTTC.

The CDR3 DNA reads as TGTGCCAGCAGCCAAGATTCCCTGGACGCGGACAGAAGGACTGAAGCTTTCTTT. The encoded protein is CASSQDSLDADRRTEAFF. The chain uses TRBV4-2 and TRBJ1-1; D perhaps matches TRBD1 (6 bases). Germline loops: CDR1 LGHNA, CDR2 YNFKEQ. Trimming removed 0 bases from V and 5 bases from J, with 22 bases in between. This CDR3 contains 18 residues.

V and J are TRBV5-1 and TRBJ2-3; D unclear. V shed 4 bases and J shed 4 bases, with 16 bases lying between them. The CDR3 sequence is 15 residues long. Germline V gene sequence: CDR1 SGHRS, CDR2 YFSETQ. The CDR3 coding sequence is TGCGCCAGCAGCCCCCCTAGAGGCAATTCAGATACGCAGTATTTT. It is translated as CASSPPRGNSDTQYF.

CDR3 amino acids: CASSTGNSGANVLTF. The CDR3, as DNA: TGTGCCAGCAGCACGGGGAACTCTGGGGCCAACGTCCTGACTTTC. The chain uses TRBV7-2 and TRBJ2-6, with D possibly being TRBD2 (5 bases). The CDR3 is made up of 15 amino acids. Deletions cut 5 bases from V and 0 bases from J, with 8 bases between. CDR1 and CDR2 (germline): SGHTA, FQGNSA.

This clone was seen only once. The genes are TRBV15 and TRBJ2-5; TRBD1 matches 7 bases. Germline trimming cut 5 bases from V and 2 bases from J; bases unmatched to any gene: 17. The CDR3 runs to 18 residues. CDR1 LNHNV and CDR2 YYDKDF come from the germline V gene (reference sequence). CDR3 sequence reads: CATSGYLFGTEKQETQYF. DNA of the CDR3: TGTGCCACCAGCGGATATCTGTTCGGGACAGAGAAACAAGAGACCCAGTACTTC.

The chain has TRBV7-2 and TRBJ1-5, with D possibly TRBD1 on 6 matching bases. The CDR3 is made up of 15 amino acids. The ends were cut back, 5 bases at V and 4 bases at J, with 15 bases in the middle. CDR1 is SGHTA and CDR2 is FQGNSA in the germline V gene. The CDR3 is CASSPEGGFNQPQHF. The CDR3 region has the DNA TGTGCCAGCAGCCCCGAGGGGGGGTTTAATCAGCCCCAGCATTTT. Supplemented by reference TRBV7-2 and TRBJ1-5, the full variable domain reads GAGVSQSPSNKVTEKGKDVELRCDPISGHTALYWYRQSLGQGLEFLIYFQGNSAPDKSGLPSDRFSAERTGGSVSTLTIQRTQQEDSAVYLCASSPEGGFNQPQHFGDGTRLSIL.

This clone was recorded once. V usage is TRBV10-3 and J usage is TRBJ1-5; 8 bases fit TRBD1. Germline CDR1 ENHRY, CDR2 SYGVKD. This CDR3 region has 16 residues. With 3 bases clipped from V and 7 bases from J, the junction kept 11 bases outside the gene matches. DNA of the CDR3: TGTGCCATCAGTGACCCCGTAGGACAGGGAGGGCAGCCCCAGCATTTT. Residues: CAISDPVGQGGQPQHF.

This chain uses TRBV7-3 with TRBJ2-3; 9 bases are a match to TRBD2. CDR3 size: 12 residues. Trimming cost V 8 bases and J 5 bases; bases outside gene matches: 2. The germline gives CDR1 SGHTA, CDR2 FQGTGA. The CDR3 reads CASSAGGDTQYF. The CDR3 DNA reads as TGTGCCAGCTCAGCGGGGGGAGATACGCAGTATTTT.

V and J are TRBV10-3 and TRBJ2-1; possible D gene TRBD2, 7 bases. The CDR3 runs to 16 residues. Deletions cut 0 bases from V and 2 bases from J, with 11 bases between. CDR1 and CDR2 from the germline V gene are ENHRY and SYGVKD. CDR3 sequence reads: CAISESGGAPYNEQFF. The CDR3 bases are TGTGCCATCAGTGAGTCGGGGGGGGCACCCTACAATGAGCAGTTCTTC.

This chain uses TRBV27 with TRBJ1-4; a weak D match, TRBD1 (5 bases). Germline V CDR1 and CDR2: MNHEY, SMNVEV (reference sequence). Trimming stripped 2 bases from V and 6 bases from J, with 10 bases between. This CDR3 has 14 amino acids. CDR3 sequence (DNA): TGTGCCAGCAGTTTAGTTGGGACTTATGAAAAACTGTTTTTT. As protein: CASSLVGTYEKLFF.